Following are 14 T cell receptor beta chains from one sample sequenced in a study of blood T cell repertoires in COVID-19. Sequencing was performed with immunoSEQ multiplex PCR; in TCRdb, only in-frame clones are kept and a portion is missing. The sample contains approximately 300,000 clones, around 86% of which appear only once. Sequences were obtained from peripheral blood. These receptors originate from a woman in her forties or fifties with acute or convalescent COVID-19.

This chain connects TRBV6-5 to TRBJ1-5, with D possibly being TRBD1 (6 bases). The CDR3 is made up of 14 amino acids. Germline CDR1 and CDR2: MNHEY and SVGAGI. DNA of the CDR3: TGTGCAACACGGGGGGCAGGGCCGAGTCAGCCCCAGCATTTT. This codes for CATRGAGPSQPQHF.

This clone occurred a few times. CDR3 bases: TGTGCCAGCAGTCCCGGACAGGGGTTCACCTACGAGCAGTACTTC. This encodes CASSPGQGFTYEQYF. The chain recombines TRBV27 with TRBJ2-7; 9 nucleotides match TRBD1. V shed 5 bases, J shed 2 bases, and the junction held 7 bases outside the gene matches. Germline V gene sequence: CDR1 MNHEY, CDR2 SMNVEV (reference sequence). CDR3 length: 15 residues.

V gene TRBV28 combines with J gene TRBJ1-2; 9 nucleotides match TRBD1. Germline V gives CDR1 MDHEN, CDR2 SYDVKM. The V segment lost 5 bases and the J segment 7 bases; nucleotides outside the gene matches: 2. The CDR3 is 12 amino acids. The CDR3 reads CASSKTGGGYTF. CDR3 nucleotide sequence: TGTGCCAGCAGTAAGACAGGGGGTGGCTACACCTTC.

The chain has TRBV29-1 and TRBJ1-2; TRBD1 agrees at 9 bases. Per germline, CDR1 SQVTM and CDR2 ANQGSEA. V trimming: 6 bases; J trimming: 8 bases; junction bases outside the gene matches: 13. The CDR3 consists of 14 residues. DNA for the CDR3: TGCAGCGTGGGGACAGGGAAGGTGGAGGGAGGCTACACCTTC. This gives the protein CSVGTGKVEGGYTF.

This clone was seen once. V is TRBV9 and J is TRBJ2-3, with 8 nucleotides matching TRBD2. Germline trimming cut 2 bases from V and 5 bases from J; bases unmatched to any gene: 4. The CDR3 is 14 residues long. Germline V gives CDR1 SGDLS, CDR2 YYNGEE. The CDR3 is CASSVSGSGDTQYF. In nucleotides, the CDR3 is TGTGCCAGCAGCGTGAGCGGGAGTGGAGATACGCAGTATTTT. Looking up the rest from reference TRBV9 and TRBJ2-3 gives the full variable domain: DSGVTQTPKHLITATGQRVTLRCSPRSGDLSVYWYQQSLDQGLQFLIQYYNGEERAKGNILERFSAQQFPDLHSELNLSSLELGDSALYFCASSVSGSGDTQYFGPGTRLTVL.

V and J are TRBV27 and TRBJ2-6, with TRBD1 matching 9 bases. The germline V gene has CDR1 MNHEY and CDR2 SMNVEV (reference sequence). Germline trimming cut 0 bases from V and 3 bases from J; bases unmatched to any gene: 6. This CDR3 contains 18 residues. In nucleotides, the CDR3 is TGTGCCAGCAGTTTATCGCCGGGACAGGGCTTTGGGGCCAACGTCCTGACTTTC. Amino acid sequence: CASSLSPGQGFGANVLTF. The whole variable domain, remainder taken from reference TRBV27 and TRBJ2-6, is EAQVTQNPRYLITVTGKKLTVTCSQNMNHEYMSWYRQDPGLGLRQIYYSMNVEVTDKGDVPEGYKVSRKEKRNFPLILESPSPNQTSLYFCASSLSPGQGFGANVLTFGAGSRLTVL.

The CDR3 sequence is CASSPRQSPETEAFF. The CDR3 nucleotides read TGTGCCAGCAGTCCAAGACAGAGCCCTGAAACTGAAGCTTTCTTT. The chain uses TRBV7-2 and TRBJ1-1; tentatively, D is TRBD1 (5 bases). Germline V gives CDR1 SGHTA, CDR2 FQGNSA. There are 15 residues in the CDR3. V was clipped by 6 bases and J by 5 bases, with 19 bases between them.

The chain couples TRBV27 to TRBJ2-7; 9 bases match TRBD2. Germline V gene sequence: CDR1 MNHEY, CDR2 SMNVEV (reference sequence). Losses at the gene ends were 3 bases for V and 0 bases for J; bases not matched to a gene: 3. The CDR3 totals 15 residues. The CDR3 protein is CASSLAGGSSYEQYF. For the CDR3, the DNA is TGTGCCAGCAGTTTGGCGGGAGGGAGCTCCTACGAGCAGTACTTC.

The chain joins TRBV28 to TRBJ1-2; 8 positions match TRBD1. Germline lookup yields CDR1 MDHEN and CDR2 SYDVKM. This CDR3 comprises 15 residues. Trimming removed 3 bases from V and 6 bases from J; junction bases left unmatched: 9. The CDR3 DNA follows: TGTGCCAGCAGTTTTCAGGGGGCCGGGCAGAATGGCTACACCTTC. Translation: CASSFQGAGQNGYTF.

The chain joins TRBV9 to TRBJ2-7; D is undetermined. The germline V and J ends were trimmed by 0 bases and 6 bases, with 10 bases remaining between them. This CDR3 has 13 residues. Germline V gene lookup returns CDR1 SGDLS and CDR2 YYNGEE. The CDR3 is CASSVAPSAEQYF. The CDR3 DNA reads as TGTGCCAGCAGCGTAGCCCCTAGTGCCGAGCAGTACTTC.

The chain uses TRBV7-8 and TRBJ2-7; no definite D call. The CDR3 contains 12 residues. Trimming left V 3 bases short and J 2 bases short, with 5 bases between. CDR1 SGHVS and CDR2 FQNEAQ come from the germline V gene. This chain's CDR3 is CASSFPAYEQYF. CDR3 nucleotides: TGTGCCAGCAGCTTCCCCGCCTACGAGCAGTACTTC.

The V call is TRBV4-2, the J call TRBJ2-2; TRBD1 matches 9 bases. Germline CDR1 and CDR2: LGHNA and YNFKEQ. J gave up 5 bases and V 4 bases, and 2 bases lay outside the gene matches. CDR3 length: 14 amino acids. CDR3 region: CASSPGTGTGELFF. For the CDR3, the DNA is TGTGCCAGCAGCCCCGGGACAGGGACCGGGGAGCTGTTTTTT.

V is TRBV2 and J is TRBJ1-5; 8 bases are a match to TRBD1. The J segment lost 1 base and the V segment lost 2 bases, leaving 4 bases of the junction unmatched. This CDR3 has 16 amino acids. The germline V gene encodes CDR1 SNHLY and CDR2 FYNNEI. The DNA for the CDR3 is TGTGCCAGCAGTGAACAGGGGGCCTTGAGCAATCAGCCCCAGCATTTT. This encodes CASSEQGALSNQPQHF.

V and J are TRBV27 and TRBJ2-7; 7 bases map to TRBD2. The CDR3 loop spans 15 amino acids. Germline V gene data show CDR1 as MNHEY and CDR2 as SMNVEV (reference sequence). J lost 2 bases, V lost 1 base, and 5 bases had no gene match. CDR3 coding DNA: TGTGCCAGCAGTTTATGGTTGGCGGGAGCCTACGAGCAGTACTTC. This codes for CASSLWLAGAYEQYF.